This passage covers 16 T cell receptor beta chains from one sample sequenced in a study of identical twins. TCRdb passed the 5' RACE reads through MiXCR, listing each CDR3 protein once. Among approximately 680,000 distinct CDR3 sequences listed, 7.1% were seen once. The data were also submitted as part of a second study, on yellow fever vaccine responses in identical twins.

Sequences were obtained from PBMCs. The receptors were gathered from a woman aged 18-29 years in good health.

This clonotype appeared a few times. This rearrangement joins TRBV6-5 to TRBJ1-6; 10 bases fit TRBD1. This CDR3 has 15 amino acids. The germline gives CDR1 MNHEY, CDR2 SVGAGI. V shed 0 bases, J shed 7 bases, and the junction held 0 bases outside the gene matches. CDR3 in DNA: TGTGCCAGCAGTTACTCGGGACAGGGGAATTCACCCCTCCACTTT. As protein: CASSYSGQGNSPLHF.

This clonotype was seen many times. CDR3 sequence reads: CASSPTVEAFF. In DNA form, the CDR3 reads TGTGCCAGCAGCCCGACAGTTGAAGCTTTCTTT. V and J are TRBV7-9 and TRBJ1-1; the D gene is possibly TRBD1 (5 bases). The CDR3 totals 11 residues. Germline V gene lookup returns CDR1 SEHNR and CDR2 FQNEAQ (reference sequence). V lost 5 bases and J 7 bases, leaving 8 bases between the germline ends.

This clonotype was seen repeatedly, ten times or more. The chain combines TRBV10-3 with TRBJ2-5, with D possibly matching TRBD1 (6 bases). With 1 base removed from V and 4 bases from J, the gap between germline ends came to 16 bases. The CDR3 has 16 residues. Germline CDR1 ENHRY, CDR2 SYGVKD. CDR3 sequence (DNA): TGTGCCATCAGTGAGTGGCCGGGACACCAGGGAGAGACCCAGTACTTC. It encodes CAISEWPGHQGETQYF.

This rearrangement joins TRBV6-5 to TRBJ2-5; 7 bases match TRBD2. The germline gives CDR1 MNHEY, CDR2 SVGAGI. The length of the CDR3 is 16 residues. V gave up 2 bases and J gave up 1 base; unmatched junction bases: 7. CDR3 loop: CASSYEAGLFQETQYF. In DNA, the CDR3 is TGTGCCAGCAGTTACGAGGCGGGACTATTCCAAGAGACCCAGTACTTC.

This clonotype turned up a few times. The chain has TRBV25-1 and TRBJ2-1; the D is unclear. The CDR3 spans 13 residues. Germline lookup yields CDR1 MGHDK and CDR2 SYGVNS. V dropped 5 bases and J dropped 5 bases, with 10 bases sitting between them. In DNA form, the CDR3 reads TGTGCCAGCAGTAGACAAACAAACAATGAGCAGTTCTTC. Translating it yields CASSRQTNNEQFF.

This clonotype was detected once. CDR3 coding DNA: TGCGCCAGCAGCTTAGTGACAGGGTACACCGGGGAGCTGTTTTTT. Translated, it gives CASSLVTGYTGELFF. This chain connects TRBV5-1 to TRBJ2-2; 7 nucleotides align to TRBD1. V shed 2 bases and J 3 bases; nucleotides not matched to a gene: 4. Germline CDR1 is SGHRS and CDR2 is YFSETQ. The CDR3 is 15 residues long.

This clonotype was picked up a small number of times. The junction departs from the called germline gene at one end, perhaps through a read error. J is TRBJ2-3 and V is TRBV3-1; D unresolved. The V gene's germline CDR1 is LGHDT and CDR2 YNNKEL (reference sequence). The CDR3 contains 18 residues. CDR3 sequence reads: CASSQGAQVWVSTDTQYF. The CDR3 bases are TGTGCCAGCAGCCAAGGAGCTCAGGTGTGGGTGAGCACAGACACGCAGTATTTT.

This clonotype was detected ten times or more. The chain combines TRBV12-3 or TRBV12-4 with TRBJ1-1, with D tentatively TRBD1 (6 bases). The CDR3 sequence is 14 residues long. Trimming stripped 7 bases from V and 4 bases from J, with 16 bases between. The CDR3 loop is CASTVQGLGTEAFF. DNA for the CDR3: TGTGCCAGCACCGTACAGGGTCTCGGCACTGAAGCTTTCTTT.

This clonotype came up a few times. The chain recombines TRBV27 with TRBJ2-1; no clear D. The CDR3 extends over 13 amino acids. V was pared by 2 bases and J by 8 bases, with 10 bases between. Germline V gene data show CDR1 as MNHEY and CDR2 as SMNVEV (reference sequence). The CDR3 loop reads CASSLSPGYEQFF. The CDR3 region has the DNA TGTGCCAGCAGTTTAAGTCCAGGTTATGAGCAGTTCTTC.

This chain uses TRBV7-8 with TRBJ2-2; TRBD1 might be the D (5 bases). The CDR3 consists of 15 residues. CDR1 is SGHVS and CDR2 is FQNEAQ in the germline V gene. V was cut by 0 bases and J by 5 bases, with 10 bases left in between. CDR3 in DNA: TGTGCCAGCAGCTTAGCAGGACACCAAACCGGGGAGCTGTTTTTT. As protein: CASSLAGHQTGELFF.

The chain links TRBV6-1 to TRBJ2-1; D not certain. CDR1 is MNHNS, CDR2 SASEGT, per germline. This CDR3 has 15 amino acids. V lost 4 bases and J 4 bases, leaving 14 bases between the germline ends. The CDR3 region is CASSAYIAPYNEQFF. In nucleotides, the CDR3 is TGTGCCAGCAGTGCCTACATTGCCCCGTACAATGAGCAGTTCTTC.

Ten or more counts support this clonotype. This chain joins TRBV12-3 or TRBV12-4 and TRBJ2-3; the match to TRBD1 covers 9 bases. The CDR3 extends over 15 amino acids. Germline trimming cut 8 bases from V and 3 bases from J; bases unmatched to any gene: 9. The DNA of the CDR3 is TGTGCCAGCGGTAACCCGGGACAGGGAACAGATACGCAGTATTTT. Residues: CASGNPGQGTDTQYF.

This clonotype was found many times. The V gene is TRBV3-1, the J gene TRBJ2-5; D gene unclear. The CDR3 totals 12 residues. Germline V gene data show CDR1 as LGHDT and CDR2 as YNNKEL (reference sequence). Trimming took 3 bases from V and 7 from J, leaving 9 bases between them. The CDR3 DNA follows: TGTGCCAGCAGCCAGAGCCTTGGGACCCAGTACTTC. It is translated as CASSQSLGTQYF.

This clonotype was detected only a few times. CDR3 loop: CASSEFEDTQYF. CDR3 DNA: TGTGCCAGCAGTGAATTTGAGGATACGCAGTATTTT. This sequence joins TRBV25-1 and TRBJ2-3; D not certain. The CDR3 totals 12 residues. Trimming pared 1 base from V and 6 bases from J, leaving 5 bases between. Per the germline V gene, CDR1 is MGHDK and CDR2 is SYGVNS.

There are many counts of this clonotype. The chain has TRBV20-1 and TRBJ2-7; D is unclear. V lost 3 bases and J lost 2, with 11 bases in between. CDR1 is DFQATT, CDR2 SNEGSKA, per germline (reference sequence). The CDR3 has 13 residues. The CDR3 DNA follows: TGCAGTGCTAGGAGACCTGCCACCTACGAGCAGTACGTC. Its protein product is CSARRPATYEQYV.

The chain links TRBV2 to TRBJ2-1; D unclear. V was clipped by 6 bases and J by 10 bases, with 16 bases between them. Germline CDR1 reads SNHLY; CDR2 reads FYNNEI. This CDR3 comprises 13 residues. CDR3 bases: TGTGCCAGCAGACCCCGGTCCGTTGGAGAGCAGTTCTTC. Translated, it gives CASRPRSVGEQFF.